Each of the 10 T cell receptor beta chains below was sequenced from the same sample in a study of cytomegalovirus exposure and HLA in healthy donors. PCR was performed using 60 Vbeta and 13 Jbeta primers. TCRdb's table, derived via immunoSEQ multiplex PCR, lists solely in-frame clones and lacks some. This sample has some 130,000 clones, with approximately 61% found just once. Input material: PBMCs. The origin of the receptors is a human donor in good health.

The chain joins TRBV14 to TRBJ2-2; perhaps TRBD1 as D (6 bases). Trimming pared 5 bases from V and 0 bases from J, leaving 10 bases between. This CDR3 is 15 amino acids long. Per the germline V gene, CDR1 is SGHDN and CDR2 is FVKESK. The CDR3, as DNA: TGTGCCAGCAGCTATTCAGGGGCGAACACCGGGGAGCTGTTTTTT. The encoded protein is CASSYSGANTGELFF.

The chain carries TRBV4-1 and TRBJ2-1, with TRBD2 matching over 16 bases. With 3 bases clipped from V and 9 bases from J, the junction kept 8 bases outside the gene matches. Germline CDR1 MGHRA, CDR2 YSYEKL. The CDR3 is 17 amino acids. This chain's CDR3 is CASSQEGLAGGYGEQFF. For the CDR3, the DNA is TGCGCCAGCAGCCAGGAGGGACTAGCGGGAGGGTATGGTGAGCAGTTCTTC.

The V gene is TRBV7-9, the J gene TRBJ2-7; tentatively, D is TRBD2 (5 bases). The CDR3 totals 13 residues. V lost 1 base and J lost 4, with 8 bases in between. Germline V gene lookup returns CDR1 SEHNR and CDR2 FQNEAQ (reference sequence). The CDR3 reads CASSLVSGYEQYF. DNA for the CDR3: TGTGCCAGCAGCTTAGTGTCGGGATACGAGCAGTACTTC.

The CDR3 loop reads CASSQGLAGGWGDEQFF. The DNA of the CDR3 is TGTGCCAGCAGCCAAGGGTTAGCGGGAGGTTGGGGGGATGAGCAGTTCTTC. V usage is TRBV7-2 and J usage is TRBJ2-1, with 10 bases fitting TRBD2. This CDR3 contains 17 residues. V was clipped by 5 bases and J by 8 bases; unmatched bases: 15. Per germline, CDR1 SGHTA and CDR2 FQGNSA.

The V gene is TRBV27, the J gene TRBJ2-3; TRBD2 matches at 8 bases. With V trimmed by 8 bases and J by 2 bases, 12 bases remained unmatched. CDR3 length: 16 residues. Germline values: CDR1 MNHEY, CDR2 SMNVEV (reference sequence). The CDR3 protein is CASLTSGGGPTDTQYF. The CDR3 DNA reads TGTGCCAGCCTAACCTCCGGGGGGGGTCCCACAGATACGCAGTATTTT.

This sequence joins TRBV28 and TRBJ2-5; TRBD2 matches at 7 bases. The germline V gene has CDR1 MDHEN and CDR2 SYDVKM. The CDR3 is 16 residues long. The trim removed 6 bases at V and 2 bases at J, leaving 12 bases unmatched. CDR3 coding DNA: TGTGCCAGCAGCCTAGGCCCCCCGGGGGGACAAGAGACCCAGTACTTC. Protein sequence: CASSLGPPGGQETQYF.

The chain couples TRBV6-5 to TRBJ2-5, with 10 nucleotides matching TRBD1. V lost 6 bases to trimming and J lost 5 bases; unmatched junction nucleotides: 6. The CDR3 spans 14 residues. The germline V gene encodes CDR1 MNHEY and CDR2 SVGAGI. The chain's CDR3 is CASRATGGGETQYF. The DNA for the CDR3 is TGTGCCAGCAGAGCGACAGGGGGCGGGGAGACCCAGTACTTC.

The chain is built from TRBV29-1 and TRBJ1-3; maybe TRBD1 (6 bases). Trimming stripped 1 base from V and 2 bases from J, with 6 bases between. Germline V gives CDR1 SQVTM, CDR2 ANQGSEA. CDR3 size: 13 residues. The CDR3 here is CSVEGTAGNTIYF. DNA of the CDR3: TGCAGCGTTGAAGGGACAGCTGGAAACACCATATATTTT. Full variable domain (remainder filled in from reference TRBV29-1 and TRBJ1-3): SAVISQKPSRDICQRGTSLTIQCQVDSQVTMMFWYRQQPGQSLTLIATANQGSEATYESGFVIDKFPISRPNLTFSTLTVSNMSPEDSSIYLCSVEGTAGNTIYFGEGSWLTVV.

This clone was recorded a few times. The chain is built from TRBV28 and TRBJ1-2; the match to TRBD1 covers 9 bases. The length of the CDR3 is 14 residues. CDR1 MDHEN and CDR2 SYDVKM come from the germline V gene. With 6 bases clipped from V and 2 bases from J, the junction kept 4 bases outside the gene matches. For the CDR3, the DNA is TGTGCCAGCAGGAGGGACAGGGCGAACTATGGCTACACCTTC. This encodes CASRRDRANYGYTF.

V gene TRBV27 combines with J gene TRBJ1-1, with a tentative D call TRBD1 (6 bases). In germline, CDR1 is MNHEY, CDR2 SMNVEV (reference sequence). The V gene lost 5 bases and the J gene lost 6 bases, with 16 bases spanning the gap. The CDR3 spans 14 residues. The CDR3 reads CASSLRPGVAEAFF. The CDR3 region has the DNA TGTGCCAGCAGTCTCAGACCAGGGGTCGCTGAAGCTTTCTTT.